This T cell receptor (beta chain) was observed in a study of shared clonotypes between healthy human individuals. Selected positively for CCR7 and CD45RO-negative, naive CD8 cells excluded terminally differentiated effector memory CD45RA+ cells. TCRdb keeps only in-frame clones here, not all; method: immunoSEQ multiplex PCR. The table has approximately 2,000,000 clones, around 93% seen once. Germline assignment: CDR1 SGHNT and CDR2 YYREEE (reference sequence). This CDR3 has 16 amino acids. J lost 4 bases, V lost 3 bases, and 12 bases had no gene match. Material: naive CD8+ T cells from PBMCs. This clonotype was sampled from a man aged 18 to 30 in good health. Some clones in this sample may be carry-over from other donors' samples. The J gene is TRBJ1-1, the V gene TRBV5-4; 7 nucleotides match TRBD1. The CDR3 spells CASSSGDSLGATEAFF. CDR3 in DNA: TGTGCCAGCAGCTCCGGGGACAGCCTAGGGGCCACTGAAGCTTTCTTT.